The rows below give T cell receptor beta chains drawn from one sample of a study of blood T cell repertoires in COVID-19. Generated by immunoSEQ multiplex PCR, the TCRdb table keeps only in-frame clones and is missing some. The sample holds roughly 250,000 clones, about nine tenths seen once. Sequencing was carried out using peripheral blood. The receptors stem from a man aged 55 to 70 who had recovered from COVID-19. The CDR3 runs from the conserved cysteine through the conserved F or W. The D gene is left open where the match is weak. The size field is filled for only some rows; it gives once, few, many or a size class.

d_gene	v_gene	abundance	j_gene	CDR3aa	CDR3nt
TRBD1	TRBV5-1	NA	TRBJ1-6	CASSSGSTGEPYNSPLHF	TGCGCCAGCAGCTCGGGCTCCACAGGGGAACCCTATAATTCACCCCTCCACTTT
TRBD2	TRBV3-1/TRBV3-2	NA	TRBJ2-1	CASSRSSGVSYNEQFF	TGTGCCAGCAGCCGTTCTAGCGGGGTCTCCTACAATGAGCAGTTCTTC
NA	TRBV5-6	NA	TRBJ2-1	CASSISLVQASYNEQFF	TGTGCCAGCAGCATCTCACTAGTTCAAGCCTCCTACAATGAGCAGTTCTTC
TRBD1	TRBV28	NA	TRBJ2-7	CASSFSGQGGEQYF	TGTGCCAGCAGTTTTTCTGGACAGGGTGGCGAGCAGTACTTC
TRBD2	TRBV24-1	NA	TRBJ2-2	CATHSGVTGELFF	TGTGCCACCCACAGCGGGGTCACCGGGGAGCTGTTTTTT
TRBD1	TRBV6-5	NA	TRBJ2-1	CASSTGTGYDNEQFF	TGTGCCAGCAGCACCGGGACAGGGTATGACAATGAGCAGTTCTTC
TRBD1	TRBV19	NA	TRBJ2-2	CASRTGQAVGELFF	TGTGCCAGTAGAACGGGACAGGCCGTCGGGGAGCTGTTTTTT
TRBD2	TRBV15	NA	TRBJ2-3	CATSSLAGVNTDTQYF	TGTGCCACCAGCAGCTTAGCGGGGGTGAACACAGATACGCAGTATTTT
TRBD1	TRBV24-1	NA	TRBJ2-2	CATSDPGQGGGELFF	TGTGCCACCAGTGACCCGGGACAGGGTGGCGGGGAGCTGTTTTTT
NA	TRBV30	NA	TRBJ2-6	CACQDLAGANVLTF	TGTGCCTGCCAGGACTTGGCTGGGGCCAACGTCCTGACTTTC
NA	TRBV3-1/TRBV3-2	NA	TRBJ1-2	CASSQFPTINYGYTF	TGTGCCAGCAGCCAGTTCCCGACTATTAACTATGGCTACACCTTC
NA	TRBV5-1	NA	TRBJ2-1	CASSLRAGLSEQFF	TGCGCCAGCAGTTTAAGGGCAGGGCTAAGTGAGCAGTTCTTC
TRBD2	TRBV11-2	NA	TRBJ2-7	CASSSSGGIYYEQYF	TGTGCCAGCAGCTCAAGCGGGGGGATCTACTACGAGCAGTACTTC
NA	TRBV5-1	NA	TRBJ2-1	CASSLLDISYNEQFF	TGCGCCAGCAGCTTGTTGGACATCTCCTACAATGAGCAGTTCTTC
NA	TRBV7-8	NA	TRBJ1-5	CASSLRRWGPNQPQHF	TGTGCCAGCAGCTTAAGGCGGTGGGGCCCTAATCAGCCCCAGCATTTT
TRBD1	TRBV5-4	few	TRBJ1-1	CASNRQGGTEAFF	TGTGCCAGCAACCGACAGGGGGGAACTGAAGCTTTCTTT
NA	TRBV6-1	NA	TRBJ1-1	CASSEWGGKNTEAFF	TGTGCCAGCAGTGAATGGGGAGGGAAGAACACTGAAGCTTTCTTT
TRBD1	TRBV6-6	NA	TRBJ1-4	CASSQGQGVEKLFF	TGTGCCAGCAGTCAGGGACAGGGGGTCGAAAAACTGTTTTTT
TRBD2	TRBV5-1	once	TRBJ2-3	CASSLLAGGPIDTQYF	TGCGCCAGCAGCTTACTAGCGGGGGGGCCGATAGATACGCAGTATTTT
TRBD1	TRBV5-1	NA	TRBJ2-7	CASSSGQGATYEQYF	TGCGCCAGCAGCTCGGGACAGGGGGCAACCTACGAGCAGTACTTC
TRBD1	TRBV6-1	few	TRBJ2-5	CASSEDDRVEETQYF	TGTGCCAGCAGTGAAGACGACAGGGTGGAAGAGACCCAGTACTTC
NA	TRBV5-1	NA	TRBJ2-5	CASSLASTSPQETQYF	TGCGCCAGCAGCTTGGCCTCCACTAGTCCCCAAGAGACCCAGTACTTC
NA	TRBV5-1	NA	TRBJ2-1	CASSFIGGLSNEQFF	TGCGCCAGCAGCTTTATCGGGGGTCTCTCCAATGAGCAGTTCTTC
NA	TRBV7-2	NA	TRBJ2-2	CASSSRWRGRTGELFF	TGTGCCAGCAGCTCCAGATGGCGGGGGCGCACCGGGGAGCTGTTTTTT
NA	TRBV4-1	NA	TRBJ1-6	CASSQEGGGRARSPLHF	TGCGCCAGCAGCCAAGAAGGGGGTGGCAGGGCAAGATCACCCCTCCACTTT
TRBD1	TRBV3-1/TRBV3-2	NA	TRBJ1-2	CASSRGDRPGGYGYTF	TGTGCCAGCAGCCGAGGGGACAGACCCGGTGGGTATGGCTACACCTTC
TRBD1	TRBV7-9	NA	TRBJ1-6	CASSLTGFAPLHF	TGTGCCAGCAGTCTGACAGGGTTCGCCCCCCTCCACTTT
TRBD1	TRBV6-5	NA	TRBJ1-5	CASSTRGGYQSQHF	TGTGCCAGCAGCACCAGAGGGGGCTATCAGTCCCAGCATTTT
NA	TRBV7-8	NA	TRBJ2-7	CASSLHYEQYF	TGTGCCAGCAGCCTTCATTACGAGCAGTACTTC
TRBD1	TRBV5-1	NA	TRBJ2-3	CASSYTGTDTDTQYF	TGCGCCAGCAGCTACACCGGGACAGATACAGATACGCAGTATTTT
TRBD1	TRBV6-5	few	TRBJ1-5	CASSYRTGDQPQHF	TGTGCCAGCAGTTACCGGACAGGGGATCAGCCCCAGCATTTT
TRBD2	TRBV9	NA	TRBJ2-3	CASSVGRGGRDTQYF	TGTGCCAGCAGCGTAGGGCGGGGGGGCCGAGATACGCAGTATTTT
TRBD2	TRBV28	NA	TRBJ2-1	CASSPKGQRGSNEQFF	TGTGCCAGCAGCCCAAAAGGCCAGCGGGGGAGCAATGAGCAGTTCTTC
NA	TRBV6-5	once	TRBJ1-1	CASSYWASGEAFF	TGTGCCAGCAGTTACTGGGCTAGCGGTGAAGCTTTCTTT